These T cell receptor beta chains were read from a single sample in a study of cytomegalovirus exposure and HLA in healthy donors. Assay: immunoSEQ multiplex PCR; the TCRdb copy retains only in-frame clones and omits some. The sample has about 330,000 clones, roughly 90% seen once; the top ten hold around 0.84%. Sequencing was carried out using PBMCs. The receptors come from a woman under 30 in good health and CMV-seronegative. The CDR3 runs from the conserved cysteine through the conserved F or W. Some rows mark clone size as missing; the rest say once, few, many or name a class of expanded clone.

j_gene: TRBJ2-7; v_gene: TRBV7-6; abundance: -; CDR3aa: CASSLGDSVSSYEQYF
j_gene: TRBJ2-7; v_gene: TRBV6-5; abundance: -; CDR3aa: CASSATRGATYEQYF
j_gene: TRBJ2-1; v_gene: TRBV27; abundance: -; CDR3aa: CASNPLGGDNEQFF
j_gene: TRBJ2-3; v_gene: TRBV6-5; abundance: -; CDR3aa: CASSYTRNSDTQYF
j_gene: TRBJ2-3; v_gene: TRBV9; abundance: -; CDR3aa: CASSSYGTDTQYF
j_gene: TRBJ2-3; v_gene: TRBV5-1; abundance: -; CDR3aa: CASSTTRGTDTQYF
j_gene: TRBJ1-1; v_gene: TRBV19; abundance: -; CDR3aa: CASGSPYREAFF
j_gene: TRBJ1-5; v_gene: TRBV18; abundance: once; CDR3aa: CASSPPYLPNQPQHF
j_gene: TRBJ2-3; v_gene: TRBV7-3; abundance: -; CDR3aa: CASSLNPSGSGTDTQYF
j_gene: TRBJ2-7; v_gene: TRBV5-5; abundance: -; CDR3aa: CASSETGTGSYEQYF
j_gene: TRBJ1-1; v_gene: TRBV7-9; abundance: once; CDR3aa: CASSSTGRTEAFF
j_gene: TRBJ2-2; v_gene: TRBV5-1; abundance: -; CDR3aa: CASSLGQADAGELFF
j_gene: TRBJ2-7; v_gene: TRBV27; abundance: -; CDR3aa: CASAPGQGSPREFF
j_gene: TRBJ2-7; v_gene: TRBV7-3; abundance: -; CDR3aa: CASSSGQGTDEQYF
j_gene: TRBJ1-3; v_gene: TRBV29-1; abundance: -; CDR3aa: CSARGFLGNTIYF
j_gene: TRBJ1-2; v_gene: TRBV21-1; abundance: -; CDR3aa: CASSKRTGQPGECYTF
j_gene: TRBJ2-7; v_gene: TRBV5-1; abundance: -; CDR3aa: CASSLAGTSGSEQYF
j_gene: TRBJ2-2; v_gene: TRBV7-3; abundance: -; CDR3aa: CASSFGGNTGELFF
j_gene: TRBJ1-5; v_gene: TRBV6-6; abundance: -; CDR3aa: CASSEHPSNQPQHF
j_gene: TRBJ2-7; v_gene: TRBV9; abundance: -; CDR3aa: CASSASGQGHEQYF
j_gene: TRBJ1-2; v_gene: TRBV27; abundance: -; CDR3aa: CASSLKDAGYGYTF
j_gene: TRBJ2-3; v_gene: TRBV28; abundance: once; CDR3aa: CASSFAQEVGTDTQYF
j_gene: TRBJ2-1; v_gene: TRBV11-3; abundance: -; CDR3aa: CASSLDSAGHKFF
j_gene: TRBJ2-3; v_gene: TRBV5-1; abundance: -; CDR3aa: CASSLDYWASGTSGATDTQYF
j_gene: TRBJ2-7; v_gene: TRBV12-5; abundance: few; CDR3aa: CASGPGQGAGEQYF
j_gene: TRBJ2-1; v_gene: TRBV6-5; abundance: -; CDR3aa: CASSSPDRAVYEQFF
j_gene: TRBJ1-2; v_gene: TRBV19; abundance: -; CDR3aa: CASSEEGYTF
j_gene: TRBJ2-7; v_gene: TRBV29-1; abundance: few; CDR3aa: CSVDGSPYEQYF
j_gene: TRBJ1-4; v_gene: TRBV14; abundance: -; CDR3aa: CASSQVGGLNEKLFF
j_gene: TRBJ1-4; v_gene: TRBV29-1; abundance: -; CDR3aa: CSASGTGSEKLFF
j_gene: TRBJ1-5; v_gene: TRBV7-9; abundance: -; CDR3aa: CASSLATEGPQHF
j_gene: TRBJ2-7; v_gene: TRBV19; abundance: once; CDR3aa: CATSLQGALVHEQYF
j_gene: TRBJ2-2; v_gene: TRBV6-4; abundance: -; CDR3aa: CASSFNSEGNTGELFF
j_gene: TRBJ2-2; v_gene: TRBV6-5; abundance: -; CDR3aa: CASSYAEGTGELFF
j_gene: TRBJ1-2; v_gene: TRBV28; abundance: -; CDR3aa: CASSFQGNGYTF
j_gene: TRBJ2-7; v_gene: TRBV28; abundance: -; CDR3aa: CASSSEGTGSYEQYF
j_gene: TRBJ2-1; v_gene: TRBV7-2; abundance: -; CDR3aa: CASSLDGAHNEQFF
j_gene: TRBJ2-7; v_gene: TRBV15; abundance: -; CDR3aa: CATSPGTGGYEQYF
j_gene: TRBJ1-5; v_gene: TRBV27; abundance: -; CDR3aa: CASRGQENQPQHF
j_gene: TRBJ2-1; v_gene: TRBV5-1; abundance: -; CDR3aa: CASATGTGYNEQFF
j_gene: TRBJ2-3; v_gene: TRBV9; abundance: -; CDR3aa: CASSDGQSSTDTQYF
j_gene: TRBJ2-7; v_gene: TRBV27; abundance: -; CDR3aa: CASSQDRTYEQYF
j_gene: TRBJ2-4; v_gene: TRBV9; abundance: -; CDR3aa: CASSASLAKNIQYF
j_gene: TRBJ2-3; v_gene: TRBV2; abundance: -; CDR3aa: CASRGGQGPLSTDTQYF
j_gene: TRBJ1-2; v_gene: TRBV4-3; abundance: once; CDR3aa: CASSQDGREGLEGHYGYTF
j_gene: TRBJ2-7; v_gene: TRBV13; abundance: -; CDR3aa: CASSLVEGAESEQYF
j_gene: TRBJ1-1; v_gene: TRBV10-3; abundance: -; CDR3aa: CAISGQGHSMNTEAFF
j_gene: TRBJ1-2; v_gene: TRBV19; abundance: -; CDR3aa: CASKVEWGQPNYGYTF